These T cell receptor beta chains were read from a single sample in a study of blood T cell repertoires in COVID-19. Profiling relied on immunoSEQ multiplex PCR, and the TCRdb table lists in-frame clones only, not all of them. The data contain 130,000 or so clones, less than 90% of them seen just once; the ten biggest clones take up 8.9%. Sequenced input: peripheral blood. The receptors originated from a man aged 25-45 years with COVID-19, enrolled during active disease. CDR3s include the opening cysteine and the closing phenylalanine or tryptophan. The order of the fields is J gene, V gene, clone size, D gene, CDR3 protein, CDR3 DNA. The D gene is left open where the match is weak. For some rows the clone size is stated as once, few or many, or as a class when expanded; others skip it.

J gene: TRBJ1-5; V gene: TRBV30; clone size: NA; D gene: NA; CDR3 protein: CAWSLGLGNQPQHF; CDR3 DNA: TGTGCCTGGAGCTTGGGGCTTGGCAATCAGCCCCAGCATTTT
J gene: TRBJ1-6; V gene: TRBV30; clone size: NA; D gene: NA; CDR3 protein: CAWSVLGGNSPLHF; CDR3 DNA: TGTGCCTGGAGTGTATTGGGGGGGAATTCACCCCTCCACTTT
J gene: TRBJ1-6; V gene: TRBV9; clone size: few; D gene: NA; CDR3 protein: CASSAGGGRNSPLHF; CDR3 DNA: TGTGCCAGCAGCGCTGGGGGGGGCCGTAATTCACCCCTCCACTTT
J gene: TRBJ2-7; V gene: TRBV18; clone size: NA; D gene: NA; CDR3 protein: CASSLDRREQYF; CDR3 DNA: TGTGCCAGCTCACTAGACAGACGGGAGCAGTACTTC
J gene: TRBJ1-4; V gene: TRBV15; clone size: NA; D gene: NA; CDR3 protein: CATSRDSGRTNEKLFF; CDR3 DNA: TGTGCCACCAGCAGAGATTCTGGCAGGACTAATGAAAAACTGTTTTTT
J gene: TRBJ1-1; V gene: TRBV27; clone size: NA; D gene: NA; CDR3 protein: CASSLRGGTEAFF; CDR3 DNA: TGTGCCAGCAGTTTAAGGGGGGGCACTGAAGCTTTCTTT
J gene: TRBJ2-3; V gene: TRBV15; clone size: NA; D gene: NA; CDR3 protein: CATSRGGRYQDTQYF; CDR3 DNA: TGTGCCACCAGCAGAGGTGGCAGGTATCAAGATACGCAGTATTTT
J gene: TRBJ1-1; V gene: TRBV19; clone size: NA; D gene: NA; CDR3 protein: CASSISSEAFF; CDR3 DNA: TGTGCCAGTAGTATTAGCTCTGAAGCTTTCTTT
J gene: TRBJ1-6; V gene: TRBV28; clone size: NA; D gene: NA; CDR3 protein: CASSTPIIPLHF; CDR3 DNA: TGTGCCAGCAGTACCCCTATAATTCCCCTCCACTTT
J gene: TRBJ1-6; V gene: TRBV30; clone size: NA; D gene: TRBD1; CDR3 protein: CAWSVQTGANSPLHF; CDR3 DNA: TGTGCCTGGAGTGTGCAGACAGGGGCTAATTCACCCCTCCACTTT
J gene: TRBJ2-4; V gene: TRBV5-6; clone size: few; D gene: TRBD1; CDR3 protein: CASSLGPTGTIQYF; CDR3 DNA: TGTGCCAGCAGCTTGGGCCCGACAGGGACCATTCAGTACTTC
J gene: TRBJ2-3; V gene: TRBV14; clone size: NA; D gene: NA; CDR3 protein: CASSPRQGSTDTQYF; CDR3 DNA: TGTGCCAGCAGCCCCCGTCAGGGTTCGACAGATACGCAGTATTTT
J gene: TRBJ2-1; V gene: TRBV5-1; clone size: few; D gene: TRBD1; CDR3 protein: CASSLQDRGGEQFF; CDR3 DNA: TGCGCCAGCAGCTTGCAGGACAGGGGGGGTGAGCAGTTCTTC
J gene: TRBJ1-4; V gene: TRBV30; clone size: NA; D gene: NA; CDR3 protein: CAWTPTATNEKLFF; CDR3 DNA: TGTGCCTGGACCCCGACAGCAACTAATGAAAAACTGTTTTTT
J gene: TRBJ2-1; V gene: TRBV6-4; clone size: NA; D gene: TRBD2; CDR3 protein: CASSASSGRVGEQFF; CDR3 DNA: TGTGCCAGCAGCGCATCTAGCGGGAGGGTTGGAGAGCAGTTCTTC
J gene: TRBJ1-2; V gene: TRBV28; clone size: NA; D gene: NA; CDR3 protein: CASSPSGTPYGYTF; CDR3 DNA: TGTGCCAGCAGTCCGAGCGGGACACCTTATGGCTACACCTTC
J gene: TRBJ2-1; V gene: TRBV7-2; clone size: few; D gene: TRBD1; CDR3 protein: CASSPGQAYNEQFF; CDR3 DNA: TGTGCCAGCAGCCCGGGACAGGCCTACAATGAGCAGTTCTTC
J gene: TRBJ1-4; V gene: TRBV28; clone size: NA; D gene: NA; CDR3 protein: CATTIRDKEKLFF; CDR3 DNA: TGTGCCACCACGATCCGGGACAAGGAAAAACTGTTTTTT
J gene: TRBJ2-1; V gene: TRBV7-3; clone size: NA; D gene: NA; CDR3 protein: CASSSSSGANEQFF; CDR3 DNA: TGTGCCAGCAGCTCTAGTTCCGGCGCAAATGAGCAGTTCTTC
J gene: TRBJ2-7; V gene: TRBV19; clone size: NA; D gene: TRBD2; CDR3 protein: CASRTGTSGGWEQYF; CDR3 DNA: TGTGCCAGTAGAACCGGGACTAGCGGTGGTTGGGAGCAGTACTTC
J gene: TRBJ2-1; V gene: TRBV28; clone size: NA; D gene: NA; CDR3 protein: CASSSGGGSEQFF; CDR3 DNA: TGTGCCAGCAGTTCGGGGGGCGGCAGTGAGCAGTTCTTC
J gene: TRBJ2-3; V gene: TRBV7-2; clone size: NA; D gene: TRBD2; CDR3 protein: CASSTTSGSADTQYF; CDR3 DNA: TGTGCCAGCAGCACGACTAGCGGGAGCGCAGATACGCAGTATTTT
J gene: TRBJ1-5; V gene: TRBV19; clone size: few; D gene: TRBD1; CDR3 protein: CASSIQGAGNSNQPQHF; CDR3 DNA: TGTGCCAGTAGTATACAGGGGGCCGGGAATAGCAATCAGCCCCAGCATTTT
J gene: TRBJ2-3; V gene: TRBV29-1; clone size: NA; D gene: TRBD2; CDR3 protein: CSITGTSGRATDTQYF; CDR3 DNA: TGCAGCATCACCGGGACTAGCGGGAGGGCCACAGATACGCAGTATTTT
J gene: TRBJ1-5; V gene: TRBV10-3; clone size: NA; D gene: NA; CDR3 protein: CAISEPGGNQPQHF; CDR3 DNA: TGTGCCATCAGTGAACCGGGAGGCAATCAGCCCCAGCATTTT
J gene: TRBJ2-1; V gene: TRBV27; clone size: NA; D gene: TRBD2; CDR3 protein: CASSSPGAGGPRNEQFF; CDR3 DNA: TGTGCCAGCAGTTCCCCCGGGGCGGGAGGGCCGAGGAATGAGCAGTTCTTC
J gene: TRBJ2-1; V gene: TRBV9; clone size: NA; D gene: TRBD2; CDR3 protein: CASSAGTSGYNEQFF; CDR3 DNA: TGTGCCAGCAGCGCAGGGACTAGCGGCTACAATGAGCAGTTCTTC
J gene: TRBJ2-7; V gene: TRBV28; clone size: NA; D gene: TRBD1; CDR3 protein: CASRAGTAYEQYF; CDR3 DNA: TGTGCCAGCAGGGCCGGGACAGCGTACGAGCAGTACTTC
J gene: TRBJ1-1; V gene: TRBV6-5; clone size: NA; D gene: NA; CDR3 protein: CASISYTEAFF; CDR3 DNA: TGTGCCAGCATCAGTTATACTGAAGCTTTCTTT
J gene: TRBJ2-3; V gene: TRBV11-3; clone size: NA; D gene: TRBD1; CDR3 protein: CASSGGQGVTDTQYF; CDR3 DNA: TGTGCCAGCAGCGGGGGACAGGGGGTAACAGATACGCAGTATTTT
J gene: TRBJ1-4; V gene: TRBV4-1; clone size: few; D gene: TRBD1; CDR3 protein: CASSPTGGRGEKLFF; CDR3 DNA: TGCGCCAGCAGCCCCACAGGGGGGCGCGGTGAAAAACTGTTTTTT
J gene: TRBJ2-7; V gene: TRBV28; clone size: NA; D gene: TRBD2; CDR3 protein: CASTAGGPPYEQYF; CDR3 DNA: TGTGCCAGTACCGCGGGAGGACCTCCCTACGAGCAGTACTTC
J gene: TRBJ1-2; V gene: TRBV30; clone size: few; D gene: NA; CDR3 protein: CAWNQAGYTF; CDR3 DNA: TGTGCCTGGAATCAGGCCGGCTACACCTTC
J gene: TRBJ2-2; V gene: TRBV7-5; clone size: NA; D gene: NA; CDR3 protein: CARSLVLGRGKTGELFF; CDR3 DNA: TGTGCCAGAAGCTTAGTGCTCGGGCGAGGGAAAACCGGGGAGCTGTTTTTT
J gene: TRBJ2-7; V gene: TRBV20-1; clone size: NA; D gene: NA; CDR3 protein: CSTFPPFEQYF; CDR3 DNA: TGCAGTACTTTCCCCCCGTTTGAGCAGTACTTC
J gene: TRBJ1-3; V gene: TRBV9; clone size: NA; D gene: NA; CDR3 protein: CASSVSRSGNTIYF; CDR3 DNA: TGTGCCAGCAGCGTAAGCCGCTCTGGAAACACCATATATTTT
J gene: TRBJ2-7; V gene: TRBV5-4; clone size: NA; D gene: NA; CDR3 protein: CASSLGSDYEQYF; CDR3 DNA: TGTGCCAGCAGCTTGGGCTCAGACTACGAGCAGTACTTC
J gene: TRBJ1-6; V gene: TRBV30; clone size: once; D gene: NA; CDR3 protein: CAQQERMGGNSPLHF; CDR3 DNA: TGTGCCCAACAAGAGCGTATGGGGGGAAATTCACCCCTCCACTTT
J gene: TRBJ2-7; V gene: TRBV6-2/TRBV6-3; clone size: NA; D gene: NA; CDR3 protein: CASSYPPGRRVEQYF; CDR3 DNA: TGTGCCAGCAGTTACCCCCCGGGACGGAGGGTCGAGCAGTACTTC
J gene: TRBJ2-7; V gene: TRBV29-1; clone size: NA; D gene: NA; CDR3 protein: CSVVGGYEQYF; CDR3 DNA: TGCAGCGTTGTAGGGGGTTACGAGCAGTACTTC
J gene: TRBJ1-3; V gene: TRBV5-6; clone size: NA; D gene: NA; CDR3 protein: CASSLPAVSSGNTIYF; CDR3 DNA: TGTGCCAGCAGCTTACCCGCGGTGAGCTCTGGAAACACCATATATTTT
J gene: TRBJ2-2; V gene: TRBV18; clone size: few; D gene: TRBD1; CDR3 protein: CASSPGQLNTGELFF; CDR3 DNA: TGTGCCAGCTCACCGGGACAGCTGAACACCGGGGAGCTGTTTTTT
J gene: TRBJ2-1; V gene: TRBV28; clone size: NA; D gene: TRBD2; CDR3 protein: CASHSPGGAEYNEQFF; CDR3 DNA: TGTGCCAGCCATTCCCCGGGGGGGGCGGAATACAATGAGCAGTTCTTC